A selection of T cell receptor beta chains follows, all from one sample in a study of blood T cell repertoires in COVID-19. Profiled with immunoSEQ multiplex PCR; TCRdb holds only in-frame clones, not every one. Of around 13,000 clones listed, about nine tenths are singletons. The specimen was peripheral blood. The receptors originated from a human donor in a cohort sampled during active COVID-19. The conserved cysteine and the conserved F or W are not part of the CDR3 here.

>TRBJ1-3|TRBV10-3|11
AIRTASGNTIY
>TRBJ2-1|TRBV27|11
ASSLALAGEQF
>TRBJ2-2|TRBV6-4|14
ASSDSARGSTGELF
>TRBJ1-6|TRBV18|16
ASSPFQGASSYNSPLH
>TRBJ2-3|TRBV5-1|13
ASSSGLAGTDTQY
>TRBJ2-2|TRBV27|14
ASTPHGTGNTGELF
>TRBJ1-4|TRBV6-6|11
ATRGLRDEKLF
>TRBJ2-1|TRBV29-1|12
SVDGAGVVNEQF
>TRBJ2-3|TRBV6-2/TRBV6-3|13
ASSQTSGGTDTQY
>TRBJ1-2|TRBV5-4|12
ASSLVGGEGGYT
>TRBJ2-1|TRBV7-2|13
ASSLEAGAYNEQF
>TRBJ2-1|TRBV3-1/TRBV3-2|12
ASSQEMALNEQF
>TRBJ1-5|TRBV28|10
ATGTGGQPQH
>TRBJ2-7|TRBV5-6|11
ASSLESGYEQY
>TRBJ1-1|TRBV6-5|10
ATLTGNTEAF
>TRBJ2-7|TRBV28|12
ASTRHGRSYEQY
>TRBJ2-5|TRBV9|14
ASSPWTSGGQETQY
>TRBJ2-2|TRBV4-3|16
ASSQDLSSGGRTGELF
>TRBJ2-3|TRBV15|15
ATSRDSNFFSTDTQY
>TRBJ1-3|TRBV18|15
ASSSKGQTDSGNTIY
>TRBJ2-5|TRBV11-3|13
ASSTGGTGTETQY
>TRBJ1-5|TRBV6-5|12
ASSNEFSNQPQH
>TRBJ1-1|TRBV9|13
ASSVEGTGDTEAF
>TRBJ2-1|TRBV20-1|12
SASWASGYNEQF
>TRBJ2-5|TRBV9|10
ASSGDSKTQY
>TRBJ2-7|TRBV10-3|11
AISGSPTYEQY
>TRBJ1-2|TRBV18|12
ASSPTGERTGYT
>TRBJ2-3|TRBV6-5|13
ASRDIGTLGDTQY
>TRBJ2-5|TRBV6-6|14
ASSYTGTSGRETQY
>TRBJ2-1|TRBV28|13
ASSPPGLGNNEQF
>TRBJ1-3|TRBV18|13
ASSRPATGANTIY
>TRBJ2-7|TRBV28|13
ASVDRGLYSYEQY
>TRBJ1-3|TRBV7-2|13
ASSLDRYPGNTIY
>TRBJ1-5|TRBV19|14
ASSMGQGLSNQPQH
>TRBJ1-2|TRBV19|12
ASSIDQGAYGYT
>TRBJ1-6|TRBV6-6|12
ASSYPEAGSPLH
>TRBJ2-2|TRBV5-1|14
ASSPGLVWNTGELF
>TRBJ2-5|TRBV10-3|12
AISGRLDQETQY
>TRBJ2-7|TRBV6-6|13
ASSYSGRGSYEQY
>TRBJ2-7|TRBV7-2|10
ASNNRAGEQY
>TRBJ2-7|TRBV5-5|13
ASSLGGDGNYEQY
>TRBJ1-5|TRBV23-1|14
ASSQSMTDRNQPQH
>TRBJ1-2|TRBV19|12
ASSIAGEYYGYT
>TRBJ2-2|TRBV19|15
ASSIAELAGPTGELF
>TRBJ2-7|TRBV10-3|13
AISESAAGSYEQY
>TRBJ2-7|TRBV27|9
ASSFRGRKY
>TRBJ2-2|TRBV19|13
ASIPGQGAGGELF
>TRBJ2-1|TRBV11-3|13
ASSLDRGPYNEQF
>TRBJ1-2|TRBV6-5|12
ASTPWGQNYGYT
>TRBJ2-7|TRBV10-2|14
ASSEWSTSGLYEQY
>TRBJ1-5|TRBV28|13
ASSPGGGGNQPQH
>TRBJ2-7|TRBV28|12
ASSLIDRAYEQY
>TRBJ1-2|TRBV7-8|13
ASSLGARDNYGYT
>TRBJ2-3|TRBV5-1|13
ASSLGEAGTDTQY
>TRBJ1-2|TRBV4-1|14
ASSQGPQGIQRGYT
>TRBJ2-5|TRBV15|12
ATSRRLDQETQY
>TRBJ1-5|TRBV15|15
ATSSKTGQTSNQPQH
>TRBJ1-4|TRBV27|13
ASSDVSVANEKLF